Listed here are 19 T cell receptor beta chains from one sample, sequenced in a study of cytomegalovirus exposure and HLA in healthy donors. Vbeta (60) and Jbeta (13) primers were used in the PCR. The assay was immunoSEQ multiplex PCR, and TCRdb's table has in-frame clones only and misses some. The sample contains around 170,000 clones, over 60% of which appear only once. Source material: PBMCs. The receptors were gathered from a girl between 5 and 17 years old in good health and CMV-seronegative.

This chain uses TRBV6-5 with TRBJ1-6; no clear D gene. Germline V gene data show CDR1 as MNHEY and CDR2 as SVGAGI. V lost 6 bases and J 5 bases, leaving 14 bases between the germline ends. The CDR3 contains 15 residues. The CDR3 spells CASSRVEANNSPLHF. The CDR3 region has the DNA TGTGCCAGCAGCCGCGTTGAGGCTAATAATTCACCCCTCCACTTT.

The genes are TRBV29-1 and TRBJ1-3; perhaps TRBD1 as D (5 bases). V was cut by 1 base and J by 0 bases, with 13 bases left in between. Germline CDR1 SQVTM, CDR2 ANQGSEA. CDR3 length: 16 residues. For the CDR3, the DNA is TGCAGCGTTGAAGCTGACAGTGCTAGCTCTGGAAACACCATATATTTT. This sequence encodes CSVEADSASSGNTIYF.

The V gene is TRBV6-5, the J gene TRBJ1-4, with 8 bases aligning to TRBD1. The V and J ends lost 4 bases and 3 bases, in that order; junction bases with no gene match: 4. The length of the CDR3 is 15 residues. The germline V gene encodes CDR1 MNHEY and CDR2 SVGAGI. The CDR3 bases are TGTGCCAGCAGTTTGCGGGGACAGGCTAATGAAAAACTGTTTTTT. Its protein is CASSLRGQANEKLFF.

The rearrangement links TRBV5-4 to TRBJ2-7, with D perhaps TRBD1 (6 bases). There are 14 residues in the CDR3. V was trimmed by 2 bases and J by 1 base, leaving 10 bases between them. Germline CDR1 SGHNT, CDR2 YYREEE (reference sequence). CDR3 coding DNA: TGTGCCAGCAGCTTCCCAGGGGTGTCCTACGAGCAGTACTTC. Translating it yields CASSFPGVSYEQYF.

The rearrangement uses TRBV5-1 and TRBJ1-1; TRBD1 matches 9 bases. The CDR3 loop spans 16 amino acids. V lost 2 bases, J lost 2 bases, and 7 bases stayed unmatched. The germline gives CDR1 SGHRS, CDR2 YFSETQ. CDR3 DNA sequence: TGCGCCAGCAGCTTTGTTGTGGGACAGGGAAACACTGAAGCTTTCTTT. As protein: CASSFVVGQGNTEAFF.

The genes are TRBV30 and TRBJ2-1, with D hard to call. This CDR3 comprises 11 residues. V lost 4 bases, J lost 9 bases, and 10 bases lay in between. CDR1 is GTSNPN, CDR2 SVGIG, per germline (reference sequence). CDR3 sequence reads: CAWINLSEQFF. As DNA, the CDR3 is TGTGCCTGGATAAACCTGAGTGAGCAGTTCTTC.

The V call is TRBV7-9, the J call TRBJ1-2, with TRBD1 as a possible D gene (6 bases). Germline-derived CDR1 and CDR2 are SEHNR and FQNEAQ (reference sequence). This CDR3 region has 15 residues. V gave up 0 bases and J gave up 2 bases, with 10 bases separating them. As DNA, the CDR3 is TGTGCCAGCAGCTTAGCGCTGGGGGCCAACTATGGCTACACCTTC. Translating it yields CASSLALGANYGYTF.

The genes are TRBV27 and TRBJ1-1, with D maybe TRBD1 (6 bases). Germline-derived CDR1 and CDR2 are MNHEY and SMNVEV (reference sequence). Trimming took 3 bases from V and 4 from J, leaving 24 bases between them. This CDR3 is 18 amino acids long. CDR3 sequence: CASSFPNPPKQGSTEAFF. CDR3 nucleotides: TGTGCCAGCAGTTTCCCCAACCCCCCAAAACAGGGATCCACTGAAGCTTTCTTT.

The chain employs TRBV5-6 and TRBJ2-5, with D perhaps matching TRBD2 (5 bases). This CDR3 region has 13 residues. The V and J ends lost 0 bases and 5 bases respectively, with 8 bases between them. The germline V gene encodes CDR1 SGHDT and CDR2 YYEEEE. CDR3 in DNA: TGTGCCAGCAGCTTGGAGCCGGGGGAGACCCAGTACTTC. Translating gives CASSLEPGETQYF.

This clone was detected only once. The chain employs TRBV7-2 and TRBJ1-5, with D possibly TRBD1 on 6 matching bases. The germline V gene has CDR1 SGHTA and CDR2 FQGNSA. The V gene lost 1 base and the J gene lost 3 bases, with 10 bases spanning the gap. The CDR3 is made up of 15 amino acids. As DNA, the CDR3 is TGTGCCAGCAGCTTAGTACAGGGCAACAATCAGCCCCAGCATTTT. It is translated as CASSLVQGNNQPQHF.

V gene TRBV29-1 combines with J gene TRBJ1-1, with a weak D call TRBD1 (5 bases). The germline CDR1 and CDR2 sequences are SQVTM and ANQGSEA. The CDR3 has 14 amino acids. V shed 6 bases and J shed 3 bases, with 17 bases lying between them. The chain's CDR3 is CSVSGRGVDTEAFF. CDR3 sequence (DNA): TGCAGCGTCTCTGGGAGGGGAGTAGACACTGAAGCTTTCTTT.

This chain links TRBV18 with TRBJ2-3; tentatively, D is TRBD1 (5 bases). The CDR3 has 13 residues. CDR1 and CDR2 from the germline V gene are KGHSH and LQKENI. V was clipped by 6 bases and J by 6 bases, with 13 bases between them. In DNA form, the CDR3 reads TGTGCCAGCTCCCATGACAGTGATGATACGCAGTATTTT. Protein sequence: CASSHDSDDTQYF.

The chain recombines TRBV6-5 with TRBJ2-1; TRBD2 aligns across 7 bases. Germline V gives CDR1 MNHEY, CDR2 SVGAGI. This CDR3 has 14 amino acids. The V and J ends lost 0 bases and 7 bases, in that order; junction bases with no gene match: 3. The CDR3 sequence is CASSYSTAGNEQFF. The CDR3 DNA reads TGTGCCAGCAGTTACTCGACAGCGGGGAATGAGCAGTTCTTC.

The chain uses TRBV19 and TRBJ1-6; no firm D call. V lost 5 bases to trimming and J lost 8 bases, with 16 bases between them. The germline V gene encodes CDR1 LNHDA and CDR2 SQIVND (reference sequence). This CDR3 has 15 residues. For the CDR3, the DNA is TGTGCCAGTAGTCCCCGTCGGGGAACCGATTCACCCCTCCACTTT. As protein: CASSPRRGTDSPLHF.

The CDR3 coding sequence is TGTGCCAGTAGCCTTTACCTGACAGGCCGCAATCAGCCCCAGCATTTT. It encodes CASSLYLTGRNQPQHF. V is TRBV19 and J is TRBJ1-5, with D possibly being TRBD1 (6 bases). CDR3 size: 16 residues. CDR1 LNHDA and CDR2 SQIVND come from the germline V gene (reference sequence). V lost 6 bases and J lost 2, with 17 bases in between. The full variable domain, rest sourced from reference TRBV19 and TRBJ1-5, is DGGITQSPKYLFRKEGQNVTLSCEQNLNHDAMYWYRQDPGQGLRLIYYSQIVNDFQKGDIAEGYSVSREKKESFPLTVTSAQKNPTAFYLCASSLYLTGRNQPQHFGDGTRLSIL.

The gene calls are TRBV27 and TRBJ2-3; a weak D match, TRBD1 (5 bases). Trimming removed 2 bases at V and 4 bases at J, with 10 bases between. Germline V gene lookup returns CDR1 MNHEY and CDR2 SMNVEV (reference sequence). This CDR3 contains 14 residues. CDR3 sequence: CASSLVPGSDTQYF. The CDR3 nucleotides are TGTGCCAGCAGTTTAGTACCAGGGTCAGATACGCAGTATTTT.

This clone was seen more than once but under ten times. The chain couples TRBV19 to TRBJ1-3; D perhaps matches TRBD1 (6 bases). This CDR3 contains 15 residues. V was clipped by 10 bases and J by 0 bases, with 16 bases between them. Germline-derived CDR1 and CDR2 are LNHDA and SQIVND (reference sequence). The CDR3: CATKQGPYSGNTIYF. As DNA, the CDR3 is TGTGCCACCAAACAGGGACCTTACTCTGGAAACACCATATATTTT.

V gene TRBV7-3 combines with J gene TRBJ2-2; perhaps TRBD1 as D (7 bases). The V gene lost 5 bases and the J gene lost 5 bases, with 15 bases spanning the gap. The length of the CDR3 is 15 residues. The V gene's germline CDR1 is SGHTA and CDR2 FQGTGA. This CDR3 reads CASSPGAGGTGELFF. The CDR3, as DNA: TGTGCCAGCAGCCCCGGGGCAGGGGGGACCGGGGAGCTGTTTTTT.

This clone is judged medium-sized. J is TRBJ1-2 and V is TRBV6-1; the match to TRBD1 covers 12 bases. CDR1 is MNHNS and CDR2 is SASEGT in the germline V gene. The V and J ends lost 3 bases and 8 bases, in that order; junction bases with no gene match: 4. The CDR3 contains 14 residues. The CDR3 spells CASSDAGTGGGYTF. CDR3 nucleotide sequence: TGTGCCAGCAGTGATGCCGGGACAGGGGGCGGCTACACCTTC.